Presented here are 13 T cell receptor beta chains from one specimen sequenced in a study of T cells in women clearing cervical HPV infection. Assay used: immunoSEQ multiplex PCR; TCRdb lists only in-frame clones, some missing. Here the sample table reports tens of thousands of clones. The sample was blood buffy coat. The receptors come from a woman aged 18 to 75 with a cervical HPV16 infection that either progressed to CIN3+ or cleared (not recorded which).

On this clone: The read falls 3 residues short of the CDR3 end, and the missing part is taken from the germline J gene. The V and J genes are TRBV7-3 and TRBJ2-1; 11 nucleotides match TRBD2. V gave up 4 bases and J gave up 4 bases; unmatched junction bases: 12. The CDR3 loop spans 18 amino acids. Germline V gene data show CDR1 as SGHTA and CDR2 as FQGTGA. The CDR3 sequence is CASSSNRLAGGQYNEQFF. CDR3 bases read: TGTGCCAGCAGCTCTAATAGGCTAGCGGGGGGCCAATACAATGAG.

In the case of this clone: Read data end 3 residues before the CDR3 end; the end is taken from the germline J gene. The chain has TRBV7-9 and TRBJ2-5; 8 bases are a match to TRBD2. Germline-derived CDR1 and CDR2 are SEHNR and FQNEAQ (reference sequence). This CDR3 has 14 residues. V lost 3 bases, J lost 5 bases, and 5 bases stayed unmatched. The chain's CDR3 is CASSFWTSRETQYF. The covered CDR3 bases are TGTGCCAGCAGCTTTTGGACTAGCCGGGAGACC.

Details on this clone: The read terminates 3 residues before the CDR3 end, so the remaining end is supplied by the germline J gene. The chain recombines TRBV29-1 with TRBJ2-5, with a possible D match to TRBD2 (6 bases). The CDR3 spans 11 residues. The V and J ends lost 5 bases and 4 bases respectively, with 8 bases between them. Germline V gene data show CDR1 as SQVTM and CDR2 as ANQGSEA. CDR3 residues: CSVTSPETQYF. The sequenced part of the CDR3 DNA is TGCAGCGTTACTAGCCCAGAGACC.

In regard to this clone: The read gets to within 3 residues of the CDR3 end, and the germline J gene fills in the rest. The chain carries TRBV5-5 and TRBJ2-5, with TRBD1 matching over 7 bases. The CDR3 sequence is 15 residues long. Trimming removed 1 base from V and 2 bases from J; junction bases left unmatched: 5. The germline V gene encodes CDR1 SGHKS and CDR2 YYEKEE (reference sequence). The CDR3 here is CASSLRQGKQETQYF. The part of the CDR3 DNA that was read is TGTGCCAGCAGCTTGAGACAGGGAAAGCAAGAGACC.

To note about this clone: The germline gene is not matched at one end of the junction; a read error may be the cause. Read sequence stops 3 residues before the CDR3 end, and the germline J gene provides the missing end. The rearrangement links TRBV7-9 to TRBJ1-1, with D unclear. Per germline, CDR1 SEHNR and CDR2 FQNEAQ (reference sequence). This CDR3 region has 12 residues. Incomplete CDR3 DNA: TGTTCCAGCAGCTCTTCGAACACTGAA. It codes for CSSSSSNTE. The complete CDR3 protein is CSSSSSNTEAFF.

Points on this clone: The sequence runs out 3 residues before the end of the CDR3; the remainder is reconstructed from the germline J gene. This chain joins TRBV30 and TRBJ2-2, with 10 bases that match TRBD1. The J segment lost 4 bases and the V segment lost 5 bases, leaving 7 bases of the junction unmatched. Germline lookup yields CDR1 GTSNPN and CDR2 SVGIG (reference sequence). The CDR3 is made up of 15 amino acids. The CDR3: CAWDRDRGPTGELFF. CDR3 DNA (partial): TGTGCCTGGGACCGGGACAGGGGCCCCACCGGGGAG.

With regard to this clone: From the germline J gene comes the end of the CDR3, since the read stops 3 residues before it. The V gene is TRBV7-2, the J gene TRBJ2-1; D might be TRBD2 (6 bases). With 2 bases removed from V and 6 bases from J, the gap between germline ends came to 11 bases. The CDR3 totals 14 residues. CDR1 is SGHTA, CDR2 FQGNSA, per germline. CDR3 bases read: TGTGCCAGCAGCTTACGTCAGGGAGGCAATGAG. It is translated as CASSLRQGGNE. The full CDR3 protein is CASSLRQGGNEQFF.

CDR3 bases read: TGTGCCAGCAGTCCTACAGGGGGTATAGCCAAAAACATT. Its translation: CASSPTGGIAKNI. The entire CDR3 reads CASSPTGGIAKNIQYF. J is TRBJ2-4 and V is TRBV6-4; 8 bases fit TRBD1. The read gets to within 3 residues of the CDR3 end, and the germline J gene fills in the rest. CDR3 length: 16 amino acids. In germline, CDR1 is MRHNA, CDR2 SNTAGT. The ends lost 5 bases at V and 0 bases at J; junction bases unmatched: 6.

A word on this clone: The missing CDR3 end, 3 residues past where the read stops, is filled in from the germline J gene. This rearrangement joins TRBV29-1 to TRBJ1-3, with D perhaps TRBD1 (6 bases). The length of the CDR3 is 13 residues. Germline CDR1 reads SQVTM; CDR2 reads ANQGSEA. Trimming removed 5 bases at V and 5 bases at J, with 13 bases between. CDR3 protein: CSVNRDRRNTIYF. The part of the CDR3 DNA that was read is TGCAGCGTTAACAGGGATCGAAGAAACACC. Supplemented by reference TRBV29-1 and TRBJ1-3, the full variable domain reads SAVISQKPSRDICQRGTSLTIQCQVDSQVTMMFWYRQQPGQSLTLIATANQGSEATYESGFVIDKFPISRPNLTFSTLTVSNMSPEDSSIYLCSVNRDRRNTIYFGEGSWLTVV.

Worth noting for this clone: The missing CDR3 end, 3 residues past where the read stops, is filled in from the germline J gene. The V gene is TRBV4-1, the J gene TRBJ2-7, with D unclear. Germline V gives CDR1 MGHRA, CDR2 YSYEKL. The V and J ends lost 6 bases and 4 bases respectively, with 10 bases between them. This CDR3 comprises 12 residues. The CDR3 loop reads CASRGQDYEQYF. CDR3 DNA (partial): TGCGCCAGCAGAGGGCAGGATTACGAG.

Notes on this clone: The read comes to an end 3 residues before the CDR3 does, leaving the germline J gene to fill in the end. V usage is TRBV6-1 and J usage is TRBJ2-3, with 10 bases fitting TRBD2. The V and J ends lost 4 bases and 4 bases, in that order; junction bases with no gene match: 5. This CDR3 contains 15 residues. Germline V lookup: CDR1 MNHNS, CDR2 SASEGT. The covered CDR3 bases are TGTGCCAGCAGTGGTTCGAGCGGGGGGGCAGATACG. Its translation: CASSGSSGGADT. The entire CDR3 is CASSGSSGGADTQYF.

To note about this clone: The read terminates 3 residues before the CDR3 end, so the remaining end is supplied by the germline J gene. V is TRBV5-1 and J is TRBJ1-4; weak D call: TRBD1 (5 bases). Germline V gives CDR1 SGHRS, CDR2 YFSETQ. Trimming left V 0 bases short and J 7 bases short, with 10 bases between. The CDR3 runs 14 residues. CDR3 DNA, as far as it was read: TGCGCCAGCAGCTTGGCTCAGGGTGGTGAAAAA. Translation: CASSLAQGGEK. The complete CDR3 reads CASSLAQGGEKLFF.

A remark on this clone: The read terminates 3 residues ahead of where the CDR3 ends, so the germline J gene completes it. The rearrangement uses TRBV12-3 or TRBV12-4 and TRBJ2-7, with unresolved D. Trimming pared 1 base from V and 2 bases from J, leaving 3 bases between. The CDR3 loop spans 12 amino acids. CDR3: CASSLVTYEQYF. The CDR3 DNA, read in part, is TGTGCCAGCAGTTTAGTTACCTACGAG.